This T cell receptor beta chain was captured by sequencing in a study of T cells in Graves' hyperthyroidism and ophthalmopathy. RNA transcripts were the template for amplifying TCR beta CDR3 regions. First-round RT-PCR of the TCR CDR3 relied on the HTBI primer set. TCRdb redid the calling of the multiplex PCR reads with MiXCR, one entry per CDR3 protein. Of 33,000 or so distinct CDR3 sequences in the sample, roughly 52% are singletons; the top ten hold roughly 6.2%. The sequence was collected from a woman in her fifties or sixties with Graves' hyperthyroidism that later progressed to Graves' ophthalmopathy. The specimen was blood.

CDR3 residues: CSASGKREQFF. The DNA of the CDR3 is TGCAGTGCTAGCGGGAAGAGAGAGCAGTTCTTC. The chain couples TRBV20-1 to TRBJ2-1, with a possible D match to TRBD2 (5 bases). The CDR3 contains 11 residues. V gave up 3 bases and J gave up 10 bases, with 10 bases separating them. The germline gives CDR1 DFQATT, CDR2 SNEGSKA (reference sequence).